A selection of T cell receptor beta chains follows, all from one sample in a study of radiotherapy plus CTLA-4 blockade in lung cancer. The assay was immunoSEQ multiplex PCR, and TCRdb's table has in-frame clones only and misses some. The sample carries 85,000 to 130,000 clones, about 84% recorded once. This sample comprised peripheral blood, obtained from a patient treated with radiotherapy plus ipilimumab. Source of these receptors: a human donor with non-small cell lung cancer that progressed on radiotherapy plus ipilimumab. Some clones in this sample may be carry-over from other donors' samples. The CDR3 runs from the conserved cysteine through the conserved F or W. The order of the fields is V gene, clone size, D gene, J gene, CDR3 DNA, CDR3 protein. D genes are given only for firm matches. Size values are once, few and many counts, or a class for expanded clones, and some rows have none.

V gene: TRBV5-6; clone size: few; D gene: TRBD1; J gene: TRBJ1-5; CDR3 DNA: TGTGCCAGCAGCTTTGGGCCCCGTTCAGGGGGAAATCAGCCCCAGCATTTT; CDR3 protein: CASSFGPRSGGNQPQHF
V gene: TRBV10-3; clone size: NA; D gene: NA; J gene: TRBJ1-2; CDR3 DNA: TGTGCCATCAGGCGGGGTTTGGGAGAAGAGCATGGCTACACCTTC; CDR3 protein: CAIRRGLGEEHGYTF
V gene: TRBV6-6; clone size: NA; D gene: NA; J gene: TRBJ2-7; CDR3 DNA: TGTGCCAGCAGTTACTCAGCGGGCGCGGGCTACGAGCAGTACTTC; CDR3 protein: CASSYSAGAGYEQYF
V gene: TRBV4-1; clone size: NA; D gene: NA; J gene: TRBJ1-3; CDR3 DNA: TGCGCCAGCAGCCTTCGGTCCCCCTCTGGCTCTGGAAACACCATATATTTT; CDR3 protein: CASSLRSPSGSGNTIYF
V gene: TRBV7-7; clone size: NA; D gene: NA; J gene: TRBJ2-1; CDR3 DNA: TGTGCTAGCAGCCCCGACAGGAAATACAATGAGCAGTTCTTC; CDR3 protein: CASSPDRKYNEQFF
V gene: TRBV7-7; clone size: NA; D gene: NA; J gene: TRBJ2-7; CDR3 DNA: TGTGCTAGCAGCCCTCGGGACGGATCCTACGAGCAGTACTTC; CDR3 protein: CASSPRDGSYEQYF
V gene: TRBV7-2; clone size: few; D gene: TRBD2; J gene: TRBJ2-5; CDR3 DNA: TGTGCCAGCAGCCGGAGCGGGGGGGCCGGGGAGACCCAGTACTTC; CDR3 protein: CASSRSGGAGETQYF
V gene: TRBV6-1; clone size: NA; D gene: NA; J gene: TRBJ2-5; CDR3 DNA: TGTGCCAGCACCGGACCCCAAGAGACCCAGTACTTC; CDR3 protein: CASTGPQETQYF
V gene: TRBV4-1; clone size: NA; D gene: TRBD2; J gene: TRBJ2-3; CDR3 DNA: TGCGCCAGCAGCCATACCGGGACTAGTCGGAGAACAGATACGCAGTATTTT; CDR3 protein: CASSHTGTSRRTDTQYF
V gene: TRBV9; clone size: NA; D gene: NA; J gene: TRBJ1-6; CDR3 DNA: TGTGCCAGCAGCGTAGGGGAGAGCTCCTATAATTCACCCCTCCACTTT; CDR3 protein: CASSVGESSYNSPLHF
V gene: TRBV5-6; clone size: NA; D gene: NA; J gene: TRBJ2-2; CDR3 DNA: TGTGCCAGCAGCTTGACAGGATTTTACACCGGGGAGCTGTTTTTT; CDR3 protein: CASSLTGFYTGELFF
V gene: TRBV18; clone size: NA; D gene: NA; J gene: TRBJ2-7; CDR3 DNA: TGTGCCAGCTCCCTGGGACGAATACAGGTCAACGAGCAGTACTTC; CDR3 protein: CASSLGRIQVNEQYF
V gene: TRBV28; clone size: NA; D gene: NA; J gene: TRBJ1-2; CDR3 DNA: TGTGCCACCCCATCCCTTATTAGTGGCTACACCTTC; CDR3 protein: CATPSLISGYTF
V gene: TRBV5-1; clone size: NA; D gene: NA; J gene: TRBJ2-2; CDR3 DNA: TGCGCCAGCAGCTCCGGGGTTCCGGGGACCGGGGAGCTGTTTTTT; CDR3 protein: CASSSGVPGTGELFF
V gene: TRBV27; clone size: NA; D gene: NA; J gene: TRBJ2-3; CDR3 DNA: TGTGCCAGCAGTTTCCTGAGCACAGATACGCAGTATTTT; CDR3 protein: CASSFLSTDTQYF
V gene: TRBV14; clone size: NA; D gene: NA; J gene: TRBJ1-2; CDR3 DNA: TGTGCCAGCAGCCCGTCTACCTCGATCTATGGCTACACCTTC; CDR3 protein: CASSPSTSIYGYTF
V gene: TRBV7-9; clone size: few; D gene: NA; J gene: TRBJ1-6; CDR3 DNA: TGTGCCAGCAGCTTCTTGGGACACTATAATTCACCCCTCCACTTT; CDR3 protein: CASSFLGHYNSPLHF
V gene: TRBV7-2; clone size: NA; D gene: NA; J gene: TRBJ2-6; CDR3 DNA: TGTGCCAGCAGCTTAATTCGCCAGGGCCTCTCTGGGGCCAACGTCCTGACTTTC; CDR3 protein: CASSLIRQGLSGANVLTF
V gene: TRBV4-2; clone size: NA; D gene: NA; J gene: TRBJ1-3; CDR3 DNA: TGTGCCAGCAGCCACAGCAACTCTGGAAACACCATATATTTT; CDR3 protein: CASSHSNSGNTIYF
V gene: TRBV7-3; clone size: NA; D gene: NA; J gene: TRBJ2-3; CDR3 DNA: TGTGCCAGCAGTTTTATAGGGGGGGCAACAGATACGCAGTATTTT; CDR3 protein: CASSFIGGATDTQYF
V gene: TRBV18; clone size: NA; D gene: NA; J gene: TRBJ2-7; CDR3 DNA: TGTGCCAGCTCACCCTCCGGGACTCCTTACGAGCAGTACTTC; CDR3 protein: CASSPSGTPYEQYF
V gene: TRBV15; clone size: NA; D gene: NA; J gene: TRBJ1-2; CDR3 DNA: TGTGCCACCAGCAGAGTAGGCAGGTCCTATGGCTACACCTTC; CDR3 protein: CATSRVGRSYGYTF
V gene: TRBV4-3; clone size: NA; D gene: NA; J gene: TRBJ1-4; CDR3 DNA: TGCGCCAGCAGTCGTTACAGGGACACTAATGAAAAACTGTTTTTT; CDR3 protein: CASSRYRDTNEKLFF
V gene: TRBV5-1; clone size: once; D gene: NA; J gene: TRBJ2-5; CDR3 DNA: TGCGCCAGCAGGTTATGGGGCTCCCAAGAGACCCAGTACTTC; CDR3 protein: CASRLWGSQETQYF
V gene: TRBV28; clone size: NA; D gene: TRBD1; J gene: TRBJ2-5; CDR3 DNA: TGTGCCAGCAGTACCCGGACAGGGGGCGGAGAGACCCAGTACTTC; CDR3 protein: CASSTRTGGGETQYF
V gene: TRBV2; clone size: NA; D gene: TRBD2; J gene: TRBJ2-5; CDR3 DNA: TGTGCCAGCAGTGAACTAGCGGCGAGCCAAGAGACCCAGTACTTC; CDR3 protein: CASSELAASQETQYF
V gene: TRBV15; clone size: NA; D gene: NA; J gene: TRBJ1-1; CDR3 DNA: TGTGCCACCAGCAGAGATTTGTTACAATTGAACACTGAAGCTTTCTTT; CDR3 protein: CATSRDLLQLNTEAFF
V gene: TRBV10-3; clone size: medium-sized; D gene: TRBD1; J gene: TRBJ1-3; CDR3 DNA: TGTGCCATCAGCAGGGGGGGCTCTGGAAACACCATATATTTT; CDR3 protein: CAISRGGSGNTIYF
V gene: TRBV5-1; clone size: NA; D gene: TRBD1; J gene: TRBJ2-1; CDR3 DNA: TGCGCCAGCAGCTTGGCGGCAGGGGGCCTCAATGAGCAGTTCTTC; CDR3 protein: CASSLAAGGLNEQFF
V gene: TRBV11-2; clone size: once; D gene: TRBD1; J gene: TRBJ1-2; CDR3 DNA: TGTGCCAGCAGCCAACCCGGGACAGCTAACTATGGCTACACCTTC; CDR3 protein: CASSQPGTANYGYTF
V gene: TRBV7-3; clone size: NA; D gene: TRBD1; J gene: TRBJ2-7; CDR3 DNA: TGTGCCAGCAGCGAGGGACAGCAATACGAGCAGTACTTC; CDR3 protein: CASSEGQQYEQYF
V gene: TRBV6-6; clone size: NA; D gene: NA; J gene: TRBJ1-2; CDR3 DNA: TGTGCCAGCAGTTACGGGAGTCTAGACTATGGCTACACCTTC; CDR3 protein: CASSYGSLDYGYTF
V gene: TRBV2; clone size: NA; D gene: TRBD1; J gene: TRBJ1-1; CDR3 DNA: TGTGCCAGCAGGGGGACAGATTTCAACACTGAAGCTTTCTTT; CDR3 protein: CASRGTDFNTEAFF
V gene: TRBV5-1; clone size: NA; D gene: NA; J gene: TRBJ2-1; CDR3 DNA: TGCGCCAGCAGCTTGGGCTTCCAGGGCAATGAGCAGTTCTTC; CDR3 protein: CASSLGFQGNEQFF
V gene: TRBV10-3; clone size: once; D gene: TRBD1; J gene: TRBJ1-5; CDR3 DNA: TGTGCCATCAGTGACCCCGGGACAGTGAGTAGCAATCAGCCCCAGCATTTT; CDR3 protein: CAISDPGTVSSNQPQHF
V gene: TRBV5-1; clone size: NA; D gene: NA; J gene: TRBJ1-2; CDR3 DNA: TGCGCCAGCAGCTCGGGACCTTCCTATGGCTACACCTTC; CDR3 protein: CASSSGPSYGYTF
V gene: TRBV19; clone size: NA; D gene: NA; J gene: TRBJ1-5; CDR3 DNA: TGTGCCAGTAGTCCGGGGTGGGGCAATCAGCCCCAGCATTTT; CDR3 protein: CASSPGWGNQPQHF
V gene: TRBV6-1; clone size: once; D gene: NA; J gene: TRBJ1-2; CDR3 DNA: TGTGCCAGCAGGGGCCCGGTCAACTATGGCTACACCTTC; CDR3 protein: CASRGPVNYGYTF
V gene: TRBV6-1; clone size: few; D gene: NA; J gene: TRBJ2-7; CDR3 DNA: TGTGCCAGCAGTGAACTGGGAAGCTCCTACGAGCAGTACTTC; CDR3 protein: CASSELGSSYEQYF
V gene: TRBV18; clone size: NA; D gene: NA; J gene: TRBJ1-3; CDR3 DNA: TGTGCCAGCTCACCTCGACCCCAACAAGGGGTCTCTGGAAACACCATATATTTT; CDR3 protein: CASSPRPQQGVSGNTIYF
V gene: TRBV11-1; clone size: once; D gene: TRBD1; J gene: TRBJ2-3; CDR3 DNA: TGTGCCAGCAACCGGGACAGGTACACAGATACGCAGTATTTT; CDR3 protein: CASNRDRYTDTQYF
V gene: TRBV23-1; clone size: NA; D gene: TRBD1; J gene: TRBJ2-7; CDR3 DNA: TGCGCCAGCAGTCAATCGAAGGGACAGGGGACCAGCTCCTACGAGCAGTACTTC; CDR3 protein: CASSQSKGQGTSSYEQYF
V gene: TRBV2; clone size: NA; D gene: NA; J gene: TRBJ1-2; CDR3 DNA: TGTGCCAGCAGTGTGGGGGGCTATGGCTACACCTTC; CDR3 protein: CASSVGGYGYTF
V gene: TRBV4-3; clone size: NA; D gene: TRBD2; J gene: TRBJ2-3; CDR3 DNA: TGCGCCAGCAGCCAAGAAATGGGTAGCGGGGCGTATGCAGATACGCAGTATTTT; CDR3 protein: CASSQEMGSGAYADTQYF
V gene: TRBV9; clone size: NA; D gene: NA; J gene: TRBJ2-1; CDR3 DNA: TGTGCCAGCAGCGATTGGGACGGATTGTACAATGAGCAGTTCTTC; CDR3 protein: CASSDWDGLYNEQFF
V gene: TRBV6-1; clone size: NA; D gene: NA; J gene: TRBJ1-1; CDR3 DNA: TGTGCCAGCAGAACCTCAGGGGTGAACACTGAAGCTTTCTTT; CDR3 protein: CASRTSGVNTEAFF
V gene: TRBV5-1; clone size: NA; D gene: TRBD2; J gene: TRBJ2-1; CDR3 DNA: TGCGCCAGCAGCCCCGGGGCTAGCGGGGGTCACAATGAGCAGTTCTTC; CDR3 protein: CASSPGASGGHNEQFF
V gene: TRBV2; clone size: NA; D gene: NA; J gene: TRBJ2-3; CDR3 DNA: TGTGCCAGCAGTGCAAGGGACGCCCCAGGGACAGATACGCAGTATTTT; CDR3 protein: CASSARDAPGTDTQYF
V gene: TRBV2; clone size: NA; D gene: NA; J gene: TRBJ1-5; CDR3 DNA: TGTGCCAGCAGGGAGGGGTTTCGGTCCGATCAGCCCCAGCATTTT; CDR3 protein: CASREGFRSDQPQHF
V gene: TRBV28; clone size: once; D gene: TRBD1; J gene: TRBJ1-2; CDR3 DNA: TGTGCCAGCAGTGCCACCGGGACAGGAAAGAACACCTTC; CDR3 protein: CASSATGTGKNTF
V gene: TRBV5-8; clone size: NA; D gene: NA; J gene: TRBJ1-6; CDR3 DNA: TGTGCCAGCAGCTTGGAGGGGAGGAGAGATAATTCACCCCTCCACTTT; CDR3 protein: CASSLEGRRDNSPLHF
V gene: TRBV7-2; clone size: few; D gene: TRBD2; J gene: TRBJ2-1; CDR3 DNA: TGTGCCAGCAGCTACGGAGCGGGGCAATACAATGAGCAGTTCTTC; CDR3 protein: CASSYGAGQYNEQFF
V gene: TRBV19; clone size: NA; D gene: TRBD1; J gene: TRBJ2-2; CDR3 DNA: TGTGCCAGTAGCTTCGGACAGGGGGTACCCGGGGAGCTGTTTTTT; CDR3 protein: CASSFGQGVPGELFF
V gene: TRBV5-5; clone size: NA; D gene: NA; J gene: TRBJ2-7; CDR3 DNA: TGTGCCAGCAGCTTGGTCCCGGACAGTCACTACGAGCAGTACTTC; CDR3 protein: CASSLVPDSHYEQYF
V gene: TRBV10-3; clone size: NA; D gene: NA; J gene: TRBJ2-7; CDR3 DNA: TGTGCCATCAGGGACAGCTCCTTTTACGAGCAGTACTTC; CDR3 protein: CAIRDSSFYEQYF
V gene: TRBV12-5; clone size: NA; D gene: NA; J gene: TRBJ2-2; CDR3 DNA: TGTGCTAGTGGTTCTGGTGGAGGGGACACCGGGGAGCTGTTTTTT; CDR3 protein: CASGSGGGDTGELFF
V gene: TRBV5-1; clone size: NA; D gene: TRBD2; J gene: TRBJ2-3; CDR3 DNA: TGCGCCAGCAGCTTGGGACTAGCGGAAAGCACAGATACGCAGTATTTT; CDR3 protein: CASSLGLAESTDTQYF
V gene: TRBV5-1; clone size: NA; D gene: TRBD1; J gene: TRBJ2-7; CDR3 DNA: TGCGCCAGCAGCCCGACATTGGGACAGGGGGCCTACGAGCAGTACTTC; CDR3 protein: CASSPTLGQGAYEQYF
V gene: TRBV6-1; clone size: few; D gene: NA; J gene: TRBJ1-5; CDR3 DNA: TGTGCCAGTGCACGGGGGCCCCAGCATTTT; CDR3 protein: CASARGPQHF
V gene: TRBV7-2; clone size: few; D gene: NA; J gene: TRBJ1-4; CDR3 DNA: TGTGCCAGCAGCTCCTTACAGGGAGTATATGAAAAACTGTTTTTT; CDR3 protein: CASSSLQGVYEKLFF